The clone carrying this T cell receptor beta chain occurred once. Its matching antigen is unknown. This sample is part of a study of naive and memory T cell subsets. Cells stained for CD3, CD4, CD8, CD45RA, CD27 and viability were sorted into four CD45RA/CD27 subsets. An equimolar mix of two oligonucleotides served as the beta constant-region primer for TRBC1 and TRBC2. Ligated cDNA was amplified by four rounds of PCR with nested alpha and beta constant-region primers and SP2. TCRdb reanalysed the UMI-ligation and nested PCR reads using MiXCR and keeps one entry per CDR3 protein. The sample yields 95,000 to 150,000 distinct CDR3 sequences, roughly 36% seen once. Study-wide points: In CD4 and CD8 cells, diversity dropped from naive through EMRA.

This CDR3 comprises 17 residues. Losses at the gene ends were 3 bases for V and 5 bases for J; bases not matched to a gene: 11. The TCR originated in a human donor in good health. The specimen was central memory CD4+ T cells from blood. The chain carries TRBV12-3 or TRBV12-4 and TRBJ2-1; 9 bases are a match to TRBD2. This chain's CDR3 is CASSFVVAGDWDNEQFF. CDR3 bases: TGTGCCAGCAGTTTCGTGGTAGCGGGAGATTGGGACAATGAGCAGTTCTTC.